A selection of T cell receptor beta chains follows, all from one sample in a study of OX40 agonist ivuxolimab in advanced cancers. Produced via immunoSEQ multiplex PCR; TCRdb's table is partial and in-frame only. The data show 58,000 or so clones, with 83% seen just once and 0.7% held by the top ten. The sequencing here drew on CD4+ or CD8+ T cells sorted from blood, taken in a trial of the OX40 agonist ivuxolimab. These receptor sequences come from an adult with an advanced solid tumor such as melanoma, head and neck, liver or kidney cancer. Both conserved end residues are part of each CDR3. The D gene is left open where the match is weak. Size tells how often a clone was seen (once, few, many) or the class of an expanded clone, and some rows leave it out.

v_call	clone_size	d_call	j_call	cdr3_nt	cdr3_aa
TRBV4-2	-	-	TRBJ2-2	TGTGCCAGCAGCCAAGAAGCGGTTAGGAGCGGGGAGCTGTTTTTT	CASSQEAVRSGELFF
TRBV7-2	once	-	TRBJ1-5	TGTGCCAGCAGTGTACCGGGGAGCAATCAGCCCCAGCATTTT	CASSVPGSNQPQHF
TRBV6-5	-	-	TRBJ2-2	TGTGCCAGCAGTTATTTTGGGGAAACCGGGGAGCTGTTTTTT	CASSYFGETGELFF
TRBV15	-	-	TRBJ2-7	TGTGCCACCAGCAGAGGGGGGGGACAGTCCTACGAGCAGTACTTC	CATSRGGGQSYEQYF
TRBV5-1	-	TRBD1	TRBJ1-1	TGCGCCAGCAGCTTGGAGGACAGGATTAACACTGAAGCTTTCTTT	CASSLEDRINTEAFF
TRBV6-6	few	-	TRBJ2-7	TGTGCCAGCAGTCTTAAGGGGCTTCTCTACGAGCAGTACTTC	CASSLKGLLYEQYF
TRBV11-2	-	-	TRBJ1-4	TGTGCCAGCAGCTTAGGCAGGGTCACTAATGAAAAACTGTTTTTT	CASSLGRVTNEKLFF
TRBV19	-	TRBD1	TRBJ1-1	TGTGCCAGTCGTCAAAGCGGGACGGACAGGCGAGCTTTCTTT	CASRQSGTDRRAFF
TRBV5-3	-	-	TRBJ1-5	TGTGCCAGAAGCTTGAGGGGGGCGCGAAAAGATCAGCCCCAGCATTTT	CARSLRGARKDQPQHF
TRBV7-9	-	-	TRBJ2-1	TGTGCCAGCAGCCCGATGCGCGACATGTACAATGAGCAGTTCTTC	CASSPMRDMYNEQFF
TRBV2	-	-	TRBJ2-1	TGTGCCAGCAGTGAAGTTTCGAGGACTCCACCCAAAAATGAGCAGTTCTTC	CASSEVSRTPPKNEQFF
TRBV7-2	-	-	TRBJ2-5	TGTGCCAGCAGCTTAGTGGGGGTCTCGTTTGCGACCCAGTACTTC	CASSLVGVSFATQYF
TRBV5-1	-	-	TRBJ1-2	TGCGCCAGCAGCTTCCTAGGGGGGGATGGCTACACCTTC	CASSFLGGDGYTF
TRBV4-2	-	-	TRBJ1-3	TGTGCCAGCAGCCAAGTGGGGGCAGGAAACACCATATATTTT	CASSQVGAGNTIYF
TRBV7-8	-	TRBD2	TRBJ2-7	TGTGCCAGCAGCCCGCCGGGGACTAGCGCATACTACGAGCAGTACTTC	CASSPPGTSAYYEQYF
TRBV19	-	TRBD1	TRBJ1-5	TGTGCCAGTAGTCCAAGGACAGGGGGCCAGCCCCAGCATTTT	CASSPRTGGQPQHF
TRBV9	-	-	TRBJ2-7	TGTGCCAGCAGCGTAGGGGCTGACCCTAGCTACGAGCAGTACTTC	CASSVGADPSYEQYF
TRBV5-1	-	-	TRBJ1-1	TGCGCCAGCAGCTTGCATAGGGGCACTGAAGCTTTCTTT	CASSLHRGTEAFF
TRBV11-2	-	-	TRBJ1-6	TGTGCCAGCAGCTTAACGCTCGCCTATAATTCACCCCTCCACTTT	CASSLTLAYNSPLHF
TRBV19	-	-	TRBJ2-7	TGTGCCAGTAGTGTACAGGGATCTTCGCCCTACGAGCAGTACTTC	CASSVQGSSPYEQYF
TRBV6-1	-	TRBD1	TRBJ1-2	TGTGCCAGCCCTCAAGGGAACAGGGGGCAAGGCTACACCTTC	CASPQGNRGQGYTF
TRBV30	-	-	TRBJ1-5	TGTGCCTGGGGAGGTTATCAGCCCCAGCATTTT	CAWGGYQPQHF
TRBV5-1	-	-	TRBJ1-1	TGCGCCAGCAGGTATACAGAGAACACTGAAGCTTTCTTT	CASRYTENTEAFF
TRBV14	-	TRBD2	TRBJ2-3	TGTGCCAGCAGCCTCAGGACGGGAGGCGCAGATACGCAGTATTTT	CASSLRTGGADTQYF
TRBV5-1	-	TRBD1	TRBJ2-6	TGCGCCAGCAGCTTGTATTTTGTGCGGGACAGGGTGTCACCTGGGGCCAACGTCCTGACTTTC	CASSLYFVRDRVSPGANVLTF
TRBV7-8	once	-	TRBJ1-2	TGTGCCAGCAGCCTCCCAGGGAGCTATGGCTACACCTTC	CASSLPGSYGYTF
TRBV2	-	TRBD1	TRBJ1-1	TGTGCCAGCAGCGGACAGGGTAGGACTGAAGCTTTCTTT	CASSGQGRTEAFF
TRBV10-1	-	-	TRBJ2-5	TGCGCCAGCAGTGAGTCAGGGCCCCTCGGAGAGACCCAGTACTTC	CASSESGPLGETQYF
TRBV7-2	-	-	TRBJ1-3	TGTGCCAGCAGCTTAAGGGGCGAGGGTGGAAACACCATATATTTT	CASSLRGEGGNTIYF
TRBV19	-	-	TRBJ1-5	TGTGCCAGTAGTAATGAGGGGCTCCAGCCCCAGCATTTT	CASSNEGLQPQHF
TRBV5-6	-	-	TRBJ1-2	TGTGCCAGCAGGCCACAGGGTTATTATGGCTACACCTTC	CASRPQGYYGYTF
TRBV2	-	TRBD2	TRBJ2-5	TGTGCCAGCAGTGAAGTCGGGCTAGCGGGAGAGACCCAGTACTTC	CASSEVGLAGETQYF
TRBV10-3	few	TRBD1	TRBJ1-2	TGTGCCGCTCTCAGGGGGTCCTATGGCTACACCTTC	CAALRGSYGYTF
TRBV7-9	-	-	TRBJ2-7	TGTGCCAGCAACCCCCCAGGACGGACAAGCTCCTACGAGCAGTACTTC	CASNPPGRTSSYEQYF
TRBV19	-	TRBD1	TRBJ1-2	TGTGCCAGTAGCGTAGATACAGGGGTCCGCGGCTACACCTTC	CASSVDTGVRGYTF
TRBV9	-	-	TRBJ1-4	TGTGCCAGCAGCGTACAGGGTTCTAATGAAAAACTGTTTTTT	CASSVQGSNEKLFF
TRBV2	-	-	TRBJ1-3	TGTGCCAGCAGGACAGATCAATCTGGAAACACCATATATTTT	CASRTDQSGNTIYF
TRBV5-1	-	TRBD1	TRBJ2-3	TGCGCCAGCAGCGACACAGGGGGGAGCACAGATACGCAGTATTTT	CASSDTGGSTDTQYF
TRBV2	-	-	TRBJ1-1	TGTGCCAGCAGTGTTGGGGACTCGGGCACTGAAGCTTTCTTT	CASSVGDSGTEAFF
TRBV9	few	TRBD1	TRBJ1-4	TGTGCCAGCAGCGTAGTAGCAGGGGGTCCACTGTTTTTT	CASSVVAGGPLFF
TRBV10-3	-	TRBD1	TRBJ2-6	TGTGCCTCTGACAGACAGGGGGCGAATTCTGGGGCCAACGTCCTGACTTTC	CASDRQGANSGANVLTF
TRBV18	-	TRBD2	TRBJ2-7	TGTGCCAGTTCCGAGGTTAGCGGGAGCTCCTACGAGCAGTACTTC	CASSEVSGSSYEQYF